This T cell receptor (beta chain) was sequenced during a study of shared clonotypes between healthy human individuals. Study observations and caveats: Clonotype sharing levels among donors were expected to vary with sequencing depth.

The CDR3 is 14 amino acids. The germline V and J ends were trimmed by 3 bases and 5 bases, with 13 bases remaining between them. CDR1 and CDR2 from the germline V gene are MDHEN and SYDVKM. Data came from immunoSEQ multiplex PCR; TCRdb stores just in-frame clones and leaves some out. The table shows around 510,000 clones, with around 78% occurring only once. As for this clone: Its antigen is still unknown.

Each sample came from a Caucasian adult donor living in Nashville, Tennessee. The sequenced sample was PBMCs. The J gene is TRBJ2-5, the V gene TRBV28; maybe TRBD2 (7 bases). The TCR was taken from a woman aged 40 to 55 in good health. Some clones in this sample may be carry-over from other donors' samples. The CDR3 coding sequence is TGTGCCAGCAGTTTTGGGGGGGCGCGGGAGACCCAGTACTTC. This gives the protein CASSFGGARETQYF.